This T cell receptor (beta chain) stems from a study of Ad26.COV2.S vaccination and SARS-CoV-2 variants. General observations from the study: Among vaccine recipients, spike-specific TCR breadth exceeded that of placebo recipients.

Points on this clone: What it binds is unknown.

Some clones are missing from TCRdb's copy, which holds only in-frame ones; the method was immunoSEQ multiplex PCR. The table records about 350,000 clones, roughly nine tenths of them present only once. V dropped 1 base and J dropped 2 bases, with 20 bases sitting between them. The CDR3 has 18 amino acids. The germline V gene encodes CDR1 SEHNR and CDR2 FQNEAQ (reference sequence). Sequencing was performed on peripheral blood, taken after recovery from COVID-19. This receptor was taken from a human donor who had recovered from COVID-19. J is TRBJ1-2 and V is TRBV7-9; no clear D gene. CDR3: CASSLGGAPGRVNYGYTF. The DNA for the CDR3 is TGTGCCAGCAGCTTAGGGGGAGCGCCCGGCCGGGTGAACTATGGCTACACCTTC.